This T cell receptor (beta chain) was sequenced for a study of STAT3 mutations in large granular lymphocyte leukemia (dated by TCRdb to the late 2010s). Notes on the research overall: Roughly half of the T-LGLL patients who were sequenced longitudinally carried canonical activating STAT3 mutations. To reconstruct clonal hierarchy and dynamics, serial deep sequencing of TCRbeta CDR3 and STAT3 was performed in patients with T-cell large granular lymphocyte leukemia. From an initial cohort of around 200 LGL patients, 15 to 20 representative T-LGLL cases were chosen for longitudinal sequencing of TCRbeta and STAT3. As controls, the study also included longitudinal sequencing of a couple of patients with natural killer LGL leukemia. Each patient was sequenced at an average of approximately 4.2 time points, ranging from 2 to 8 samplings. Over half of the T-LGLL patients were given one or more immunosuppressive therapy regimens, and around 40% of those treated had a hematologic response. Points the paper makes about the study in general: Because no samples were available when a clone first appeared, clonal expansion was inferred from samplings taken at other points. TCR clonotype switching after therapy was observed in about 35% of the 18 patients, and all newly emerging clones were found to be STAT3 wild type. Variable intervals between samplings and differing treatment regimens complicated linking therapy response to changes in TCR clonal burden. Because codominant clonotypes persisted in some patients, a small but highly pathogenic clone may have been missed. Several patients had a dominant TCR clone burden greater than the STAT3 mutant burden, which suggests that the STAT3 mutation arose secondarily within a clone that had already expanded. Every T-LGLL patient showed at least one immunodominant TCRbeta clonotype, and about half showed multiple immunodominant subclonotypes.

With respect to this clone: The antigen it binds to is not known. Base qualities were left out, and no much larger clone turns up one base away.

TCRbeta libraries were sequenced on an Illumina MiSeq, and an average of roughly 39,000 productive templates per sample was obtained. Multiplex PCR amplification was used to generate TCRbeta CDR3 libraries with the immunoSEQ assay. Per the original workflow: Following a previously defined approach, repertoire diversity was calculated, and values close to 0 point to extremely monoclonal samples. TCRdb provides this immuneACCESS table in a form limited to in-frame rearrangements. Some clones are lacking; in checked studies, under half of them reflect an unresolved V gene, and why the rest are absent is not known. From that table come the V and J calls and clone size; the DNA was used to work out D and trimming. Within this sample are approximately 330 clones, with about three fifths of them counted one time only. Over 30% of the sample is in the top ten clones. The CDR3 sequence holds 14 residues, the cysteine and phenylalanine included. Kept here is only the CDR3 DNA, which spans 42 bases and is read in frame from base 1. The junction shows trimming of 3 bases on V and 7 bases on J, plus 10 bases between the germline ends. Looking up the germline V gene yields CDR1 MDHEN and CDR2 SYDVKM.

DNA was extracted from blood mononuclear cells, and the same DNA was used for both TCR and STAT3 sequencing. This clonotype was obtained from a man aged 55 to 69 with T-cell large granular lymphocyte leukemia. Some clones in this sample may be carry-over from other donors' samples. The age is the age at diagnosis. The rearrangement combines TRBV28 with TRBJ1-6; confidence is insufficient to name the D gene. Specimen: peripheral blood mononuclear cells. The nucleotides are TGTGCCAGCAGTTTTAGCCCCCACAATTCACCCCTCCACTTT. This yields the protein CASSFSPHNSPLHF. The CDR3 plus the reference TRBV28 and TRBJ1-6 genes for the other parts give the full variable domain: DVKVTQSSRYLVKRTGEKVFLECVQDMDHENMFWYRQDPGLGLRLIYFSYDVKMKEKGDIPEGYSVSREKKERFSLILESASTNQTSMYLCASSFSPHNSPLHFGNGTRLTVT.